The rows below give T cell receptor beta chains drawn from one sample of a study of blood T cell repertoires in COVID-19. Sequencing used immunoSEQ multiplex PCR; TCRdb keeps in-frame clones, though not all of them. The sample has 220,000 or so clones, 80% to 90% seen once. The specimen was PBMCs or T cells enriched from blood (not recorded which). The source is a young woman in a cohort exposed to, infected with or recovered from COVID-19 (not recorded which). The CDR3 runs from the conserved cysteine through the conserved F or W. The order of the fields is V gene, clone size, J gene, D gene, CDR3 protein, CDR3 DNA. D genes are given only for firm matches. The size of a clone is reported for some rows only, either as once, few or many, or as a class for expanded clones.

TRBV2,NA,TRBJ2-3,NA,CASRGRTGITDSTDTQYF,TGTGCCAGCAGGGGCAGAACAGGAATTACCGACAGCACAGATACGCAGTATTTT
TRBV5-1,NA,TRBJ2-1,TRBD1,CASSSGQNNEQFF,TGCGCCAGCAGCTCGGGACAGAACAATGAGCAGTTCTTC
TRBV2,NA,TRBJ1-5,TRBD1,CASTRQGDDQPQHF,TGTGCCAGCACAAGGCAGGGGGACGATCAGCCCCAGCATTTT
TRBV7-9,NA,TRBJ2-1,TRBD2,CASSLSLAGDNEQFF,TGTGCCAGCAGCTTAAGTCTAGCGGGAGACAATGAGCAGTTCTTC
TRBV11-3,NA,TRBJ1-4,NA,CASSLDDTTNEKLFF,TGTGCCAGCAGCTTAGACGACACAACTAATGAAAAACTGTTTTTT
TRBV27,NA,TRBJ1-1,TRBD1,CASSLLSQGAQKTFF,TGTGCCAGCAGTTTATTATCACAGGGGGCGCAAAAAACTTTCTTT
TRBV5-6,NA,TRBJ1-4,NA,CASSRYEIAANEKLFF,TGTGCCAGCAGCCGGTACGAGATTGCAGCGAATGAAAAACTGTTTTTT
TRBV4-1,NA,TRBJ1-3,NA,CASSQVGGLGYYSGNTIYF,TGCGCCAGCAGCCAAGTCGGGGGACTGGGCTATTACTCTGGAAACACCATATATTTT
TRBV18,once,TRBJ1-2,NA,CASSPRAGVSYGYTF,TGTGCCAGCTCACCAAGGGCAGGGGTGAGCTATGGCTACACCTTC
TRBV7-3,once,TRBJ2-1,NA,CASSLSGNSYNEQFF,TGTGCCAGCAGCTTAAGCGGGAACTCCTACAATGAGCAGTTCTTC
TRBV27,NA,TRBJ1-1,TRBD1,CASTSGQRNTEAFF,TGTGCCAGCACCTCGGGACAGAGAAACACTGAAGCTTTCTTT
TRBV21-1,once,TRBJ2-1,NA,CASSKTFGDSYNEQFF,TGTGCCAGCAGCAAGACTTTCGGGGACAGCTACAATGAGCAGTTCTTC
TRBV27,NA,TRBJ1-2,TRBD1,CASSTSGTVGYGYTF,TGTGCCAGCAGTACTTCAGGGACAGTGGGCTATGGCTACACCTTC
TRBV7-6,once,TRBJ2-7,NA,CASSPGTYEQYF,TGTGCCAGCAGCCCGGGAACCTACGAGCAGTACTTC
TRBV24-1,NA,TRBJ2-7,NA,CATSDSGGQGTLGRQYF,TGTGCCACCAGTGATTCCGGTGGGCAGGGGACGCTGGGACGGCAGTACTTC
TRBV19,NA,TRBJ1-5,NA,CASSMAIDSFSNQPQHF,TGTGCCAGTAGTATGGCCATTGATTCCTTTAGCAATCAGCCCCAGCATTTT
TRBV7-8,NA,TRBJ1-5,NA,CASSPNRRNQPQHF,TGTGCCAGCAGCCCCAACCGGAGGAATCAGCCCCAGCATTTT
TRBV5-5,NA,TRBJ2-3,NA,CASSSAPSSRAQYF,TGTGCCAGCAGCTCGGCGCCCTCCTCCCGGGCGCAGTATTTT
TRBV5-1,NA,TRBJ2-6,NA,CASSQAGSGANVLTF,TGCGCCAGCAGCCAGGCCGGCTCTGGGGCCAACGTCCTGACTTTC
TRBV18,NA,TRBJ2-7,NA,CASSPGTYEQYF,TGTGCCAGCTCACCCGGGACCTACGAGCAGTACTTC
TRBV7-3,NA,TRBJ2-3,TRBD2,CASSLSGLAGDTQYF,TGTGCCAGCAGCTTATCGGGACTAGCGGGAGATACGCAGTATTTT
TRBV29-1,NA,TRBJ2-2,NA,CSVEVHEGGELFF,TGCAGCGTTGAAGTCCACGAGGGCGGGGAGCTGTTTTTT
TRBV24-1,NA,TRBJ1-2,NA,CATSDSRSYGYTF,TGTGCCACCAGTGATTCCAGGTCCTATGGCTACACCTTC
TRBV19,NA,TRBJ1-3,NA,CASRIDNILGNTIYF,TGTGCCAGTAGGATAGACAACATCCTGGGAAACACCATATATTTT
TRBV7-6,NA,TRBJ1-4,NA,CASSLGGRAGEKLFF,TGTGCCAGCAGCTTAGGAGGGAGAGCCGGCGAAAAACTGTTTTTT
TRBV7-9,NA,TRBJ1-2,TRBD1,CASSAGQGANGYTF,TGTGCCAGCAGCGCGGGACAGGGGGCGAATGGCTACACCTTC
TRBV5-6,NA,TRBJ1-5,NA,CASSADMHQPQHF,TGTGCCAGCAGCGCGGACATGCACCAGCCCCAGCATTTT
TRBV28,few,TRBJ1-3,NA,CASSFSHSSGNTIYF,TGTGCCAGCAGTTTTTCTCACAGCTCTGGAAACACCATATATTTT
TRBV12-3/TRBV12-4,NA,TRBJ2-7,TRBD1,CASSYLQGDEQYF,TGTGCCAGCAGTTATCTTCAGGGGGACGAGCAGTACTTC
TRBV7-8,NA,TRBJ2-5,NA,CASSLPGGATETQYF,TGTGCCAGCAGCTTACCGGGGGGCGCGACGGAGACCCAGTACTTC
TRBV4-1,NA,TRBJ2-7,TRBD1,CTSSQGTGDYEQYF,TGCACCAGCAGCCAGGGGACAGGGGACTACGAGCAGTACTTC
TRBV4-1,NA,TRBJ2-1,TRBD2,CASSHAGSGGTSYNEQFF,TGCGCCAGCAGCCACGCGGGTAGCGGGGGAACTTCCTACAATGAGCAGTTCTTC
TRBV6-5,NA,TRBJ1-5,NA,CASGRENQPQHF,TGTGCCAGTGGGAGGGAGAATCAGCCCCAGCATTTT
TRBV2,once,TRBJ2-1,NA,CASRDSKGPYNEQFF,TGTGCCAGCAGGGACTCAAAGGGCCCCTACAATGAGCAGTTCTTC
TRBV5-1,NA,TRBJ2-6,NA,CASSLADIESGANVLTF,TGCGCCAGCAGCTTGGCCGACATAGAGTCTGGGGCCAACGTCCTGACTTTC
TRBV2,NA,TRBJ2-2,TRBD2,CASRGLAGGPIGELFF,TGTGCCAGCAGAGGGCTAGCGGGAGGGCCTATCGGGGAGCTGTTTTTT
TRBV4-1,once,TRBJ1-6,NA,CASSQLLLDNSPLHF,TGCGCCAGCAGCCAACTCCTACTCGATAATTCACCCCTCCACTTT
TRBV5-3,NA,TRBJ1-6,NA,CARSLVDGAVPCSYNSPLHF,TGTGCCAGAAGCTTGGTTGATGGGGCAGTTCCTTGCTCCTATAATTCACCCCTCCACTTT
TRBV11-3,NA,TRBJ1-1,NA,CASSPEDGMNTEAFF,TGTGCCAGCAGCCCAGAGGACGGGATGAACACTGAAGCTTTCTTT
TRBV9,NA,TRBJ2-3,NA,CASSGTDTDTQYF,TGTGCCAGCAGCGGGACAGACACAGATACGCAGTATTTT